The 27 T cell receptor beta chains given below trace back to one sample, sequenced in a study of T cells after yellow fever vaccination. TCRdb re-called the 5' RACE reads with MiXCR, one entry per CDR3 protein. The table has just under 600,000 distinct CDR3 sequences, 13% seen once. The specimen was PBMCs, collected on the day of the yellow fever booster vaccination. The receptors come from a man aged 25-40 years who received the YFV17D yellow fever vaccine.

This sequence joins TRBV20-1 and TRBJ2-5; possibly TRBD2 for D (6 bases). Germline V CDR1 and CDR2: DFQATT, SNEGSKA (reference sequence). The CDR3 has 15 amino acids. V lost 4 bases and J 3 bases, leaving 18 bases between the germline ends. The CDR3 spells CSANVRGRREETQYF. The CDR3 DNA sequence: TGCAGTGCTAATGTGCGTGGAAGGAGGGAAGAGACCCAGTACTTC.

The rearrangement uses TRBV19 and TRBJ2-1; 12 bases align to TRBD2. Looked up from germline, CDR1 is LNHDA and CDR2 is SQIVND (reference sequence). The CDR3 sequence is 17 residues long. Trimming took 7 bases from V and 0 from J; bases not matched to a gene: 7. The CDR3 region has the DNA TGTGCCAGTAAGCAGACTAGCGGGAGCCGCTCCTACAATGAGCAGTTCTTC. This codes for CASKQTSGSRSYNEQFF.

This clonotype has ten or more counts. The chain is built from TRBV9 and TRBJ2-7, with TRBD2 identical over 9 bases. Germline V gene lookup returns CDR1 SGDLS and CDR2 YYNGEE. Germline trimming cut 0 bases from V and 1 base from J; bases unmatched to any gene: 2. The CDR3 sequence is 15 residues long. This CDR3 is CASSVGLAASYEQYF. CDR3 in DNA: TGTGCCAGCAGCGTAGGACTAGCGGCTTCCTACGAGCAGTACTTC.

The rearrangement joins TRBV29-1 to TRBJ2-7; D is perhaps TRBD1 (5 bases). Trimming shortened V by 5 bases and J by 1 base, and 12 bases separated the two germline ends. CDR1 and CDR2 (germline): SQVTM, ANQGSEA. The CDR3 has 13 amino acids. The DNA for the CDR3 is TGCAGCGTTCTGGCCAGGGTTTCCTACGAGCAGTACTTC. Encoded protein: CSVLARVSYEQYF.

In this sample, this clonotype turned up a few times. The J gene is TRBJ2-1, the V gene TRBV20-1; TRBD2 aligns across 11 bases. Per germline, CDR1 DFQATT and CDR2 SNEGSKA (reference sequence). Trimming removed 5 bases from V and 15 bases from J; junction bases left unmatched: 6. This CDR3 spans 11 amino acids. CDR3: CSALTSGSLFF. The CDR3 nucleotides are TGCAGTGCTCTAACTAGCGGGAGTCTGTTCTTC.

The gene calls are TRBV7-3 and TRBJ2-1; weak D call: TRBD1 (7 bases). The V gene's germline CDR1 is SGHTA and CDR2 FQGTGA. Between the trimmed V and J ends, which lost 2 bases and 8 bases, there was a span of 10 bases. This CDR3 has 13 amino acids. CDR3 residues: CASSLDREDEQFF. In DNA form, the CDR3 reads TGTGCCAGCAGCTTAGACAGGGAGGATGAGCAGTTCTTC.

Only a few counts were recorded for this clonotype. This sequence joins TRBV25-1 and TRBJ2-1; D not certain. The CDR3 length is 12 residues. Germline V lookup: CDR1 MGHDK, CDR2 SYGVNS. V lost 4 bases and J lost 9, with 10 bases in between. The CDR3: CASSVLEREQFF. As DNA, the CDR3 is TGTGCCAGCAGTGTTTTGGAACGTGAGCAGTTCTTC.

This clonotype was observed a handful of times. The genes are TRBV9 and TRBJ2-7; either TRBD1 or TRBD2 may supply D (7 bases each). CDR1 is SGDLS, CDR2 YYNGEE, per germline. Trimming shortened V by 3 bases and J by 1 base, and 23 bases separated the two germline ends. The CDR3 is made up of 18 amino acids. This CDR3 reads CASSARDSGTAASYEQYF. CDR3 bases: TGTGCCAGCAGCGCCAGGGACAGCGGGACCGCCGCTTCCTACGAGCAGTACTTC.

In this sample, this clonotype turned up a few times. The chain is built from TRBV20-1 and TRBJ2-3; D gene unclear. The CDR3 loop spans 13 amino acids. The germline V and J ends were trimmed by 3 bases and 6 bases, with 13 bases remaining between them. Germline CDR1 reads DFQATT; CDR2 reads SNEGSKA (reference sequence). CDR3 DNA: TGCAGTGCTAGGAGAGGTCCCGTGGATACGCAGTATTTT. It codes for CSARRGPVDTQYF.

This clonotype was counted only a few times. The chain uses TRBV29-1 and TRBJ1-2, with D possibly being TRBD1 (5 bases). The CDR3 extends over 12 amino acids. Per the germline V gene, CDR1 is SQVTM and CDR2 is ANQGSEA. V was shortened by 7 bases and J by 1 base, with 10 bases between the two germline ends. The CDR3 DNA reads TGCAGCGCACGGGACGTTAACTATGGCTACACCTTC. This codes for CSARDVNYGYTF.

This clonotype was seen more than once but under ten times. V gene TRBV5-1 combines with J gene TRBJ1-5; no reliable D call. Germline assignment: CDR1 SGHRS and CDR2 YFSETQ. This CDR3 contains 15 residues. Trimming took 2 bases from V and 0 from J, leaving 9 bases between them. CDR3 in DNA: TGCGCCAGCAGCTTCGAAGGGTCTAGCAATCAGCCCCAGCATTTT. Its translation is CASSFEGSSNQPQHF.

Concerning this clonotype itself: At one end the junction does not follow the germline gene, possibly because of a read error. The J gene is TRBJ2-7, the V gene TRBV20-1, with D possibly being TRBD1 (6 bases). In germline, CDR1 is DFQATT, CDR2 SNEGSKA (reference sequence). The CDR3 totals 15 residues. DNA for the CDR3: TGCTGTGCTACTTCAGGGGAGACTCTTACGAGCGAGCAGTACTTC. Encoded protein: CCATSGETLTSEQYF.

At least ten counts were recorded for this clonotype. V gene TRBV6-2 or TRBV6-3 combines with J gene TRBJ2-2; 10 positions agree with TRBD2. The trim removed 7 bases at V and 4 bases at J, leaving 6 bases unmatched. This CDR3 has 15 amino acids. Germline V gene data show CDR1 as MNHEY and CDR2 as SVGEGT. The CDR3, as DNA: TGTGCCAGCACTCTAGCGGGAGATGCCACCGGGGAGCTGTTTTTT. It yields the protein CASTLAGDATGELFF.

The sample holds a few counts of this clonotype. The chain couples TRBV7-9 to TRBJ2-3; D uncertain. Trimming removed 7 bases from V and 3 bases from J, with 17 bases in between. Germline CDR1 and CDR2: SEHNR and FQNEAQ (reference sequence). The length of the CDR3 is 15 residues. CDR3 nucleotide sequence: TGTGCCAGCACCCAGCTTAGTACACGAACAGATACGCAGTATTTT. It specifies CASTQLSTRTDTQYF. The complete variable domain, with remaining parts taken from reference TRBV7-9 and TRBJ2-3, reads DTGVSQNPRHKITKRGQNVTFRCDPISEHNRLYWYRQTLGQGPEFLTYFQNEAQLEKSRLLSDRFSAERPKGSFSTLEIQRTEQGDSAMYLCASTQLSTRTDTQYFGPGTRLTVL.

The chain links TRBV6-1 to TRBJ2-6; TRBD2 matches 7 bases. The V segment lost 6 bases and the J segment 0 bases; nucleotides outside the gene matches: 11. Germline values: CDR1 MNHNS, CDR2 SASEGT. The CDR3 length is 18 residues. CDR3 protein: CASRTSLGGISGANVLTF. CDR3 nucleotides: TGTGCCAGCAGGACCTCCCTCGGGGGGATCTCTGGGGCCAACGTCCTGACTTTC.

This clonotype has just a few counts. This sequence joins TRBV10-3 and TRBJ2-5; either TRBD1 or TRBD2 may supply D (6 bases each). V lost 6 bases to trimming and J lost 2 bases, with 16 bases between them. In germline, CDR1 is ENHRY, CDR2 SYGVKD. This CDR3 is built from 15 residues. The CDR3 DNA sequence: TGTGCCATCAGGGGAGGACAGTCACATCAAGAGACCCAGTACTTC. Translation: CAIRGGQSHQETQYF.

A remark on this clonotype: Just one base apart from a much larger clone, this may be a read error. This chain joins TRBV30 and TRBJ1-5; D not certain. The germline V gene encodes CDR1 GTSNPN and CDR2 SVGIG (reference sequence). V was shortened by 0 bases and J by 1 base, with 4 bases between the two germline ends. This CDR3 has 13 amino acids. The CDR3 sequence: CAWSVQSNQPQHF. The CDR3 DNA is TGTGCCTGGAGTGTACAGAGCAATCAGCCCCAGCATTTT.

The chain has TRBV14 and TRBJ2-1; TRBD2 aligns across 9 bases. CDR1 is SGHDN, CDR2 FVKESK, per germline. Trimming removed 2 bases from V and 8 bases from J; junction bases left unmatched: 13. The CDR3 loop spans 17 amino acids. Written as DNA, the CDR3 is TGTGCCAGCAGCCAAATCGGTGGCGGGAGGGCCCGGTATGAGCAGTTCTTC. The encoded protein is CASSQIGGGRARYEQFF.

In nucleotides, the CDR3 is TGTGCCAGCAGCTGGACCGAAAGCTCCTACGAGCAGTACTTC. Translating gives CASSWTESSYEQYF. The chain joins TRBV7-9 to TRBJ2-7; no reliable D call. The ends were cut back, 4 bases at V and 0 bases at J, with 10 bases in the middle. Germline V gene sequence: CDR1 SEHNR, CDR2 FQNEAQ (reference sequence). The CDR3 contains 14 residues.

This clonotype was observed many times. This chain joins TRBV29-1 and TRBJ2-2; the D is unclear. The V end lost 2 bases, the J end lost 6 bases, and 10 bases lay between the germline ends. Germline assignment: CDR1 SQVTM and CDR2 ANQGSEA. The CDR3 extends over 13 amino acids. The CDR3 bases are TGCAGCGTTGAATTAGCCCAAGCCGGGGAGCTGTTTTTT. Its translation is CSVELAQAGELFF.

The chain combines TRBV20-1 with TRBJ2-6; D call uncertain. Trimming took off 3 bases at V and 3 bases at J, with 12 bases between the two ends. Germline values: CDR1 DFQATT, CDR2 SNEGSKA (reference sequence). The CDR3 is 15 residues long. DNA for the CDR3: TGCAGTGCTAGCGGTGCTGGGAATGGGGCCAACGTCCTGACTTTC. Residues: CSASGAGNGANVLTF.

This clonotype was seen only a few times. The CDR3 reads CASSSTSGTATSTDTQYF. The CDR3 coding sequence is TGTGCCAGCAGCTCGACCTCCGGGACGGCTACTAGCACAGATACGCAGTATTTT. The chain recombines TRBV7-3 with TRBJ2-3, with D perhaps being TRBD1 or TRBD2 (5 bases each). The CDR3 has 18 amino acids. Germline V gene data show CDR1 as SGHTA and CDR2 as FQGTGA. The V and J ends lost 4 bases and 0 bases respectively, with 20 bases between them.

The chain recombines TRBV23-1 with TRBJ2-7, with 8 positions matching TRBD2. TRBV23-1 is classed as an ORF, of uncertain function. V trimming: 10 bases; J trimming: 3 bases; junction bases outside the gene matches: 20. This CDR3 contains 17 residues. CDR3 loop: CATPRLAGSLRSYEQYF. The CDR3, as DNA: TGCGCCACCCCGAGGCTAGCGGGCTCACTACGGAGCTACGAGCAGTACTTC.

The V call is TRBV14, the J call TRBJ2-7; TRBD1 matches 8 bases. The CDR3 is 15 amino acids. With V trimmed by 6 bases and J by 0 bases, 7 bases remained unmatched. Germline loops: CDR1 SGHDN, CDR2 FVKESK. CDR3 residues: CASSQGAFASYEQYF. The CDR3 DNA is TGTGCCAGCAGTCAGGGGGCTTTCGCCTCCTACGAGCAGTACTTC.

CDR3 coding DNA: TGTGCCAGCAGCACCCGACAGGGCTCAAAAGAGACCCAGTACTTC. Translated: CASSTRQGSKETQYF. The chain uses TRBV11-3 and TRBJ2-5, with 7 nucleotides matching TRBD1. CDR3 length equals 15 residues. Germline V CDR1 and CDR2: SGHNT, YENEEA. V dropped 5 bases and J dropped 3; count of bases not matched to a gene: 9.

This clonotype was picked up a small number of times. The V call is TRBV28, the J call TRBJ2-7, with no clear D. Trimming left V 7 bases short and J 9 bases short, with 13 bases between. The length of the CDR3 is 11 residues. Germline V CDR1 and CDR2: MDHEN, SYDVKM. The CDR3 here is CASTYPGGQYF. Here the CDR3 DNA reads TGTGCCAGCACCTACCCAGGTGGGCAGTACTTC.

The chain carries TRBV20-1 and TRBJ2-1, with 9 bases matching TRBD2. This CDR3 is built from 15 residues. V trimming: 0 bases; J trimming: 1 base; junction bases outside the gene matches: 1. Per the germline V gene, CDR1 is DFQATT and CDR2 is SNEGSKA (reference sequence). The CDR3: CSAREREGSYNEQFF. In DNA, the CDR3 is TGCAGTGCTAGAGAGCGGGAGGGATCCTACAATGAGCAGTTCTTC.